The rows below give T cell receptor beta chains drawn from one sample of a study of cytomegalovirus exposure and HLA in healthy donors. This table comes from immunoSEQ multiplex PCR, and its TCRdb copy is limited to in-frame clones, with some not included. Counted here are about 120,000 clones, about 83% occurring once; the ten biggest clones make up 4.9%. Sequenced material: PBMCs. The origin of the receptors is a man between 18 and 35 years old in good health and CMV-seronegative. Both conserved end residues are part of each CDR3. D genes are given only for firm matches. The size entry is marked missing in some rows and otherwise reads once, few, many or a size class.

size,V,D,J,DNA,CDR3
-,TRBV5-1,TRBD1,TRBJ1-2,TGCGCCAGCACCCCGGACAGGGCTAACTATGGCTACACCTTC,CASTPDRANYGYTF
-,TRBV6-4,-,TRBJ2-3,TGTGCCAGCAGTCCCGAGACAATCAGCACAGATACGCAGTATTTT,CASSPETISTDTQYF
-,TRBV10-3,-,TRBJ2-2,TGTGCCATCAGTGAGACAGAACGCACCGGGGAGCTGTTTTTT,CAISETERTGELFF
once,TRBV7-8,TRBD1,TRBJ2-5,TGTGCCAGCAGCTTAACAGGGGTTAGGAACCAAGAGACCCAGTACTTC,CASSLTGVRNQETQYF
-,TRBV28,-,TRBJ2-7,TGTGCCAGCAGTCAACAGGAATTTTCCTACGAGCAGTACTTC,CASSQQEFSYEQYF
-,TRBV29-1,-,TRBJ1-4,TGCAGCGTTGTGGGGCAGGGTGGCGAAAAACTGTTTTTT,CSVVGQGGEKLFF
-,TRBV11-2,TRBD2,TRBJ2-3,TGTGCCAGCAGCCATACTAGCGGCCTCATGGGAGATACGCAGTATTTT,CASSHTSGLMGDTQYF
-,TRBV9,TRBD2,TRBJ2-1,TGTGCCAGCGCCCCCGACCCCGGGACTAGGGCCCATGAGCAGTTCTTC,CASAPDPGTRAHEQFF
-,TRBV10-3,TRBD1,TRBJ1-5,TGTGCCATCAGTGAGTCTAAAGGGGGCGCGAGCAATCAGCCCCAGCATTTT,CAISESKGGASNQPQHF
-,TRBV30,-,TRBJ1-5,TGTGCCTGGAGCGAAATAGGGGTTAATCAGCCCCAGCATTTT,CAWSEIGVNQPQHF
once,TRBV11-2,-,TRBJ2-7,TGTGCCAGCAGCACGCTCTACTACGAGCAGTACTTC,CASSTLYYEQYF
-,TRBV7-7,TRBD2,TRBJ2-1,TGTGCCAGCAGCTTAGGAGCGGGAGGGGGCAATGAGCAGTTCTTC,CASSLGAGGGNEQFF
once,TRBV7-2,-,TRBJ2-7,TGTGCCAGCAGCTCGAAGCTCGAGCAGTACTTC,CASSSKLEQYF
-,TRBV19,TRBD1,TRBJ2-7,TGTGCCAGTAGCCGGTTTCAGGACAGGGGGTACGAGCAGTACTTC,CASSRFQDRGYEQYF
once,TRBV7-9,TRBD1,TRBJ2-5,TGTGCCAGCAGCGCCGGGACAGGGGAGGGGGAGACCCAGTACTTC,CASSAGTGEGETQYF
-,TRBV5-1,TRBD1,TRBJ1-2,TGCGCCAGCAGCCAAACAGGGGGGGAATCCTATGGCTACACCTTC,CASSQTGGESYGYTF
-,TRBV11-2,-,TRBJ2-3,TGTGCCAGCAGCTCCAATGGGGGGGCGGGGAGCGCAGATACGCAGTATTTT,CASSSNGGAGSADTQYF
once,TRBV5-4,-,TRBJ2-7,TGTGCCAGCAGCTTGATGGGGCCCGAGCAGTACTTC,CASSLMGPEQYF
-,TRBV7-8,-,TRBJ2-2,TGTGCCAGCAGCCCAGGGGCAGTAACTAGCACCGGGGAGCTGTTTTTT,CASSPGAVTSTGELFF
-,TRBV7-9,TRBD1,TRBJ2-2,TGTGCCAGCAGCTTTTCAGGGGGACCCGGGGAGCTGTTTTTT,CASSFSGGPGELFF
-,TRBV7-9,TRBD2,TRBJ2-7,TGTGCCAGCAGCGCTACTAGCGGGGCAACCTACGAGCAGTACTTC,CASSATSGATYEQYF
-,TRBV27,TRBD1,TRBJ2-1,TGTGCCAGCAGTTTATTTGCAGGGGGCGCGGGAAATGAGCAGTTCTTC,CASSLFAGGAGNEQFF
-,TRBV6-6,TRBD2,TRBJ2-1,TGTGCCAGCAAGGGACTAGCGGACAATGAGCAGTTCTTC,CASKGLADNEQFF
-,TRBV13,TRBD1,TRBJ1-6,TGTGCCAGCAGCTTAGAGGTCGGGACAGGGAGGAATTCACCCCTCCACTTT,CASSLEVGTGRNSPLHF
-,TRBV27,-,TRBJ1-2,TGTGCCAGCAGTCTCTACCTCGGGAGCTATGGCTACACCTTC,CASSLYLGSYGYTF
-,TRBV21-1,-,TRBJ2-7,-,CVSSFALGTVYEQYF